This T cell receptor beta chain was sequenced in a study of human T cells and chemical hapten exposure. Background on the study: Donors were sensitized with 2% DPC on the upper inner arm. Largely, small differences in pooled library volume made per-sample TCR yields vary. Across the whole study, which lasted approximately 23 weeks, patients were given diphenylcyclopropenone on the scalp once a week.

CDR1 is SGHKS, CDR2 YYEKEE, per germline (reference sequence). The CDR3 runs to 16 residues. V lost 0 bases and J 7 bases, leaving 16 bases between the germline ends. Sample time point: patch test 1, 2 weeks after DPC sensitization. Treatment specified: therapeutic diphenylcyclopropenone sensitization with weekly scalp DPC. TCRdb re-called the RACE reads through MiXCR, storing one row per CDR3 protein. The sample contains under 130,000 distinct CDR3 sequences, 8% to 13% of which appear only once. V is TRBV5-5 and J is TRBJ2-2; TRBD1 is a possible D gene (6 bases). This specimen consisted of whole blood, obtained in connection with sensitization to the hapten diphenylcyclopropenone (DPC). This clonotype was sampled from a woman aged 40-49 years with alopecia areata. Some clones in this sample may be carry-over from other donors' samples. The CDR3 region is CASSLGQEVPRGELFF. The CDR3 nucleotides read TGTGCCAGCAGCTTGGGACAGGAGGTCCCCCGCGGGGAGCTGTTTTTT.